This TCR beta chain derives from a study of blood T cells in healthy people across ages. Study context: Template switching picked up about one barcoded beta molecule for each two T cells.

CDR3 length: 14 residues. Germline lookup yields CDR1 ENHRY and CDR2 SYGVKD. Trimming pared 4 bases from V and 6 bases from J, leaving 13 bases between. Comment on this clonotype: As yet, its antigen is unknown.

The second PCR ran about 6 to 11 cycles with a sample-barcoded 5' primer and J-beta primers. At least 2.5 million CDR3-containing paired-end reads were obtained per sample. TCRdb re-called the 5' RACE reads with MiXCR, one entry per CDR3 protein. Among more than 700,000 distinct CDR3 sequences, about 55% were seen once, and the ten largest hold about 42%. Findings and limits, study-wide: The long-lived group displayed more naive CD4+ cells, plus higher diversity, than the aged donors did.

Peripheral blood was drawn, approximately 10 milliliters per donor. This TCR came from a man older than 75 in good health. The chain has TRBV10-3 and TRBJ1-5; D is ambiguous. Sample: blood. The CDR3 DNA is TGTGCCATCAGTGCGGCGGGGTTAGGTCAGCCCCAGCATTTT. Its protein is CAISAAGLGQPQHF.